The sample holds a few counts of the clone carrying this TCR beta chain. Antigen specificity is unknown. The data were taken from a study of a mutant IDH1 vaccine in newly diagnosed glioma. Study at large: In weeks 1, 3, 5, 7, 11, 15, 19 and 23, patients were vaccinated. Commencement of vaccination occurred 4-6 weeks following radiotherapy alone, or concurrently with temozolomide cycles. Radiotherapy, temozolomide, or both had been given previously, and both were given to most.

Trimming cost V 3 bases and J 5 bases; bases outside gene matches: 7. Germline values: CDR1 SGDLS, CDR2 YYNGEE. This CDR3 region has 15 residues. Profiling relied on immunoSEQ multiplex PCR, and the TCRdb table lists in-frame clones only, not all of them. The sample yields 20,000 to 25,000 clones, roughly two thirds seen once. Time point defined: week 11, during vaccination. Every vaccine dose comprised 300 ug of mutant IDH1 20-mer peptide plus topical imiquimod. The J gene is TRBJ1-4, the V gene TRBV9; 7 bases match TRBD1. The receptor comes from a young man with glioma. Some clones in this sample may be carry-over from other donors' samples. The sample here was peripheral blood mononuclear cells (PBMCs), taken from a glioma patient whose treatment included an IDH1 peptide vaccine. The CDR3 spells CASSELGTANEKLFF. CDR3 sequence (DNA): TGTGCCAGCAGCGAACTCGGGACAGCGAATGAAAAACTGTTTTTT.